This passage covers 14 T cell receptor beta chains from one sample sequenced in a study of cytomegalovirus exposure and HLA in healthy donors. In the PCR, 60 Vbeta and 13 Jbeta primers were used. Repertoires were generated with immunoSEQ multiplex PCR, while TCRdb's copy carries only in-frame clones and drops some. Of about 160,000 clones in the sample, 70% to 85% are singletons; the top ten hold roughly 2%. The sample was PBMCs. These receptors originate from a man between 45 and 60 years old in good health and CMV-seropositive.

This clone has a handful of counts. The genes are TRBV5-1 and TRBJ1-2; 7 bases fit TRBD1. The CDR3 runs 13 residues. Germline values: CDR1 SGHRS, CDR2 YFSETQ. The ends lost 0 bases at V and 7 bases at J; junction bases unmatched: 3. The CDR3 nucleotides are TGCGCCAGCAGCTTGGAAGGGGGCGGTGGCTACACCTTC. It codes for CASSLEGGGGYTF.

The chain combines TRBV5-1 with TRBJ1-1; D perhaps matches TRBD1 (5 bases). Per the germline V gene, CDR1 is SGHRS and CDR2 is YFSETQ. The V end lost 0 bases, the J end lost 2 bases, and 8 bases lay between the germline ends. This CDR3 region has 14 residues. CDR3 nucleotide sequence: TGCGCCAGCAGCTTGGTCGGGGGAAACACTGAAGCTTTCTTT. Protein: CASSLVGGNTEAFF. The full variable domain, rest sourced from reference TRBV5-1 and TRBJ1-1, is KAGVTQTPRYLIKTRGQQVTLSCSPISGHRSVSWYQQTPGQGLQFLFEYFSETQRNKGNFPGRFSGRQFSNSRSEMNVSTLELGDSALYLCASSLVGGNTEAFFGQGTRLTVV.

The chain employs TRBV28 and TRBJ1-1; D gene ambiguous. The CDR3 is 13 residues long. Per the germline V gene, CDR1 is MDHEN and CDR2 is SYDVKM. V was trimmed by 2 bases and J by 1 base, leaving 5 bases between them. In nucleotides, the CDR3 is TGTGCCAGCAGTTTAGGAGGGAACACTGAAGCTTTCTTT. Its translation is CASSLGGNTEAFF.

CDR3 loop: CASRASGGEEQYF. The CDR3 coding sequence is TGTGCCAGCAGGGCTAGCGGGGGAGAAGAGCAGTACTTC. The V call is TRBV7-2, the J call TRBJ2-7; 10 bases map to TRBD2. The V segment lost 6 bases and the J segment 7 bases; nucleotides outside the gene matches: 6. CDR1 SGHTA and CDR2 FQGNSA come from the germline V gene. This CDR3 region has 13 residues.

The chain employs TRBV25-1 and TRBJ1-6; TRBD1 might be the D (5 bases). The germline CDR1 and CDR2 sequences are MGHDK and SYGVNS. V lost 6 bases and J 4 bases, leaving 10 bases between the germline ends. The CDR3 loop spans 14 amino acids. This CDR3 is CASRETGYNSPLHF. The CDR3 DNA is TGTGCCAGCAGGGAAACAGGATATAATTCACCCCTCCACTTT. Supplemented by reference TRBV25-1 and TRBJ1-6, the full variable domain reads EADIYQTPRYLVIGTGKKITLECSQTMGHDKMYWYQQDPGMELHLIHYSYGVNSTEKGDLSSESTVSRIRTEHFPLTLESARPSHTSQYLCASRETGYNSPLHFGNGTRLTVT.

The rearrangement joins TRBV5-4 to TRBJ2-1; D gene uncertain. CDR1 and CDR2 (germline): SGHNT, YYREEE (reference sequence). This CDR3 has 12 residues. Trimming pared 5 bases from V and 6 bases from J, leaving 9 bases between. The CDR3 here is CASSFSSNEQFF. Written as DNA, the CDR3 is TGTGCCAGCAGTTTCTCTAGCAATGAGCAGTTCTTC.

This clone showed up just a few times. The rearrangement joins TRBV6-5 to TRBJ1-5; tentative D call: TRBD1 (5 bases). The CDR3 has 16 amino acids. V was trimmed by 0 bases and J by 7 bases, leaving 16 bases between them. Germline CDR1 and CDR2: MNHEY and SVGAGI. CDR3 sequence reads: CASSYSSGGNRQPQHF. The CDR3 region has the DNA TGTGCCAGCAGTTACTCGTCCGGGGGGAACAGACAGCCCCAGCATTTT.

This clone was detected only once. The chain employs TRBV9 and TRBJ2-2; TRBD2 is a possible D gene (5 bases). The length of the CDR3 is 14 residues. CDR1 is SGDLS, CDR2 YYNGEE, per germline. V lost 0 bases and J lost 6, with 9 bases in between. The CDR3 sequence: CASSVGSGSGELFF. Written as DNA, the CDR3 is TGTGCCAGCAGCGTAGGTTCGGGATCCGGGGAGCTGTTTTTT.

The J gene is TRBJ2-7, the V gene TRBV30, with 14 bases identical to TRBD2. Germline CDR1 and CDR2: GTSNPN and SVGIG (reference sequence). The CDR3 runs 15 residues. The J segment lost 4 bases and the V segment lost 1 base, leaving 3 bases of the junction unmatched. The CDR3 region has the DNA TGTGCCTGGAGTGAGGGACTAGCGGGGGCGTACGAGCAGTACTTC. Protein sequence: CAWSEGLAGAYEQYF. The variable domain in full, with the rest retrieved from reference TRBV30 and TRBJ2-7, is SQTIHQWPATLVQPVGSPLSLECTVEGTSNPNLYWYRQAAGRGLQLLFYSVGIGQISSEVPQNLSASRPQDRQFILSSKKLLLSDSGFYLCAWSEGLAGAYEQYFGPGTRLTVT.

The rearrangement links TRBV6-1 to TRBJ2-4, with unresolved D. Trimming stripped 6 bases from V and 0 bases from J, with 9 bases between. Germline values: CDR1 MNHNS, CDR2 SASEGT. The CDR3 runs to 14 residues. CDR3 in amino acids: CASRETLAKNIQYF. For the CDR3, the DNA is TGTGCCAGCAGGGAGACCCTAGCCAAAAACATTCAGTACTTC.

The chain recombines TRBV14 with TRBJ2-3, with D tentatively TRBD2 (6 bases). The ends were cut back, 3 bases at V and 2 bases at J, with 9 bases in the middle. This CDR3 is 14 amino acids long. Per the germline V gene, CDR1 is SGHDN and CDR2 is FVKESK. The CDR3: CASSQGLPTDTQYF. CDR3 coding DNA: TGTGCCAGCAGCCAGGGACTGCCCACAGATACGCAGTATTTT.

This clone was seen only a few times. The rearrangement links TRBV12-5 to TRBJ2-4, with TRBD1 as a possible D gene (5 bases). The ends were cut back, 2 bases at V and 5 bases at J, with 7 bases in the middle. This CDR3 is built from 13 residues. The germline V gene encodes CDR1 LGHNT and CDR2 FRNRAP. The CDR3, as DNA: TGTGCTAGTGGTTTGAGACAGCAAAACATTCAGTACTTC. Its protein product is CASGLRQQNIQYF. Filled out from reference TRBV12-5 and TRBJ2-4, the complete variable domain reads DARVTQTPRHKVTEMGQEVTMRCQPILGHNTVFWYRQTMMQGLELLAYFRNRAPLDDSGMPKDRFSAEMPDATLATLKIQPSEPRDSAVYFCASGLRQQNIQYFGAGTRLSVL.

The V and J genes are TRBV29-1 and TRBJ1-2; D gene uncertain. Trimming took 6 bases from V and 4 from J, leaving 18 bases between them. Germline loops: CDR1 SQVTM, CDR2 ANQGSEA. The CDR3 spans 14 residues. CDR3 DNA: TGCAGCGTCGAGGGAGGGTATCCTCGCTATGGCTACACCTTC. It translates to CSVEGGYPRYGYTF.

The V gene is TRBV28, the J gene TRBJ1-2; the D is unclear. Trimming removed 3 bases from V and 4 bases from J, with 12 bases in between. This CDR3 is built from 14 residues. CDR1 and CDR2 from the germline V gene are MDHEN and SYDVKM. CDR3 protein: CASSFPLVAYGYTF. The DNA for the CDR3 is TGTGCCAGCAGTTTCCCTCTTGTGGCCTATGGCTACACCTTC.